The 31 T cell receptor beta chains below all came from one sample that was sequenced in a study of chemoradiotherapy in HPV16-positive cancers. Generated by immunoSEQ multiplex PCR, the TCRdb table keeps only in-frame clones and is missing some. The table lists under 15,000 clones, about 81% of them singletons, with about 7% in the top ten. Collection of the sample occurred from a patient who underwent chemoradiotherapy. These receptors all stem from a human donor with HPV-associated anogenital cancer.

The rearrangement links TRBV5-6 to TRBJ2-1; unclear D gene. Germline-derived CDR1 and CDR2 are SGHDT and YYEEEE. V was trimmed by 4 bases and J by 5 bases, leaving 4 bases between them. This CDR3 has 11 residues. The CDR3 here is CASSIDNEQFF. In DNA, the CDR3 is TGTGCCAGCAGCATTGACAATGAGCAGTTCTTC.

The chain has TRBV7-2 and TRBJ2-5, with 7 nucleotides matching TRBD2. CDR1 is SGHTA, CDR2 FQGNSA, per germline. V lost 6 bases and J lost 2; bases outside the gene matches: 6. The CDR3 is made up of 14 amino acids. The CDR3 region has the DNA TGTGCCAGCAGGAGGAAGCGGGAACAAGAGACCCAGTACTTC. It specifies CASRRKREQETQYF.

The chain couples TRBV9 to TRBJ2-1, with D possibly matching TRBD2 (6 bases). The CDR3 runs 15 residues. Germline loops: CDR1 SGDLS, CDR2 YYNGEE. V was cut by 3 bases and J by 0 bases, with 10 bases left in between. In nucleotides, the CDR3 is TGTGCCAGCAGCGGTAGCGGAGTCTCCTACAATGAGCAGTTCTTC. It yields the protein CASSGSGVSYNEQFF.

The V gene is TRBV19, the J gene TRBJ2-5, with 13 bases aligning to TRBD2. CDR1 is LNHDA, CDR2 SQIVND, per germline (reference sequence). Unmatched junction bases numbered 6, after V lost 6 bases and J lost 5 bases. This CDR3 spans 15 amino acids. CDR3 DNA sequence: TGTGCCAGTAGCAGGACTAGCGGGAGTGTGGAGACCCAGTACTTC. Protein sequence: CASSRTSGSVETQYF.

In this sample, this clone turned up a few times. This rearrangement joins TRBV2 to TRBJ2-1, with D possibly TRBD2 on 6 matching bases. The CDR3 totals 12 residues. From germline, CDR1 is SNHLY and CDR2 FYNNEI. V lost 6 bases, J lost 7 bases, and 10 bases lay in between. The CDR3 spells CASSPLANEQFF. In DNA form, the CDR3 reads TGTGCCAGCAGCCCGCTAGCGAATGAGCAGTTCTTC.

The genes are TRBV27 and TRBJ2-2, with D perhaps matching TRBD1 (5 bases). Trimming took off 6 bases at V and 7 bases at J, with 15 bases between the two ends. This CDR3 comprises 14 residues. The germline CDR1 and CDR2 sequences are MNHEY and SMNVEV (reference sequence). The CDR3 loop is CASRNQGLGGELFF. CDR3 nucleotides: TGTGCCAGCAGGAACCAGGGTTTGGGCGGGGAGCTGTTTTTT.

V is TRBV19 and J is TRBJ2-5, with D tentatively TRBD2 (6 bases). This CDR3 is built from 14 residues. In germline, CDR1 is LNHDA, CDR2 SQIVND (reference sequence). V dropped 4 bases and J dropped 4 bases, with 13 bases sitting between them. In DNA form, the CDR3 reads TGTGCCAGTAGTACCCGACTAGTTCCAGAGACCCAGTACTTC. It encodes CASSTRLVPETQYF.

This clone is deemed medium-sized. J is TRBJ1-1 and V is TRBV9; D might be TRBD1 (5 bases). The CDR3 contains 14 residues. V lost 4 bases to trimming and J lost 1 base, with 11 bases between them. Germline assignment: CDR1 SGDLS and CDR2 YYNGEE. The DNA of the CDR3 is TGTGCCAGCAGCCCCTCTGGGGGGAACACTGAAGCTTTCTTT. This gives the protein CASSPSGGNTEAFF.

This clone came up a few times. The chain has TRBV28 and TRBJ2-3; 7 bases align to TRBD2. This CDR3 has 14 amino acids. Germline V lookup: CDR1 MDHEN, CDR2 SYDVKM. V lost 6 bases to trimming and J lost 4 bases; unmatched junction nucleotides: 7. In nucleotides, the CDR3 is TGTGCCAGCAGGTCCGGGACTACCCCAGATACGCAGTATTTT. Translation: CASRSGTTPDTQYF.

J is TRBJ1-1 and V is TRBV5-5; a weak D match, TRBD1 (6 bases). Germline CDR1 SGHKS, CDR2 YYEKEE (reference sequence). This CDR3 comprises 15 residues. V dropped 1 base and J dropped 1 base, with 11 bases sitting between them. CDR3 sequence: CASSLKGQKNTEAFF. The CDR3 region has the DNA TGTGCCAGCAGCTTGAAGGGACAAAAGAACACTGAAGCTTTCTTT.

The V and J genes are TRBV6-1 and TRBJ2-3, with D tentatively TRBD1 or TRBD2 (5 bases each). This CDR3 has 13 amino acids. The germline V and J ends were trimmed by 3 bases and 3 bases, with 7 bases remaining between them. The germline V gene has CDR1 MNHNS and CDR2 SASEGT. The CDR3 sequence: CASSEGRTDTQYF. In DNA, the CDR3 is TGTGCCAGCAGTGAGGGACGGACAGATACGCAGTATTTT.

This clone was detected once. The chain couples TRBV7-6 to TRBJ2-5; D possibly corresponds to TRBD1 (5 bases). The CDR3 has 14 residues. Trimming took 0 bases from V and 5 from J, leaving 10 bases between them. CDR1 SGHVS and CDR2 FNYEAQ come from the germline V gene. CDR3 in amino acids: CASSLATERETQYF. The CDR3, as DNA: TGTGCCAGCAGCTTAGCGACAGAAAGGGAGACCCAGTACTTC.

The chain uses TRBV28 and TRBJ1-2; maybe TRBD1 (5 bases). The germline V gene has CDR1 MDHEN and CDR2 SYDVKM. This CDR3 spans 16 amino acids. The germline V and J ends were trimmed by 2 bases and 5 bases, with 18 bases remaining between them. The CDR3 spells CASSLVRGDSRYGYTF. CDR3 coding DNA: TGTGCCAGCAGTTTAGTAAGGGGCGATTCCCGTTATGGCTACACCTTC.

This clone is categorized as medium-sized. This rearrangement joins TRBV6-4 to TRBJ2-1; 13 bases agree with TRBD2. The germline gives CDR1 MRHNA, CDR2 SNTAGT. The CDR3 is made up of 15 amino acids. The junction had 5 bases not matched to a gene; V was cut back by 4 bases and J by 8 bases. The DNA for the CDR3 is TGTGCCAGCAGTGCAACCGGGACTAGCGGGGATGAGCAGTTCTTC. Its protein is CASSATGTSGDEQFF.

This clone was counted only a few times. The chain links TRBV6-1 to TRBJ2-3; 9 nucleotides agree with TRBD2. This CDR3 region has 15 residues. Germline CDR1 MNHNS, CDR2 SASEGT. V was pared by 6 bases and J by 0 bases, with 4 bases of the junction left unmatched. CDR3: CASSLTSGSTDTQYF. Written as DNA, the CDR3 is TGTGCCAGCAGCCTTACTAGCGGGAGCACAGATACGCAGTATTTT.

This clone came up a few times. The J gene is TRBJ1-5, the V gene TRBV15; D gene unclear. The CDR3 length is 12 residues. Germline CDR1 and CDR2: LNHNV and YYDKDF (reference sequence). Deletions cut 6 bases from V and 5 bases from J, with 8 bases between. CDR3 nucleotide sequence: TGTGCCACCAGGGGATACGATCAGCCCCAGCATTTT. Its translation: CATRGYDQPQHF.

The rearrangement links TRBV28 to TRBJ2-2; tentative D call: TRBD2 (6 bases). V was cut by 3 bases and J by 4 bases, with 15 bases left in between. This CDR3 spans 16 amino acids. Germline V gene lookup returns CDR1 MDHEN and CDR2 SYDVKM. Written as DNA, the CDR3 is TGTGCCAGCAGTTTTTTAGTGGGAGGAGGCACCGGGGAGCTGTTTTTT. Its protein is CASSFLVGGGTGELFF.

The table lists this clone with a count of one. The chain employs TRBV7-3 and TRBJ2-3; 10 bases align to TRBD1. V was clipped by 5 bases and J by 2 bases; unmatched bases: 13. Looked up from germline, CDR1 is SGHTA and CDR2 is FQGTGA. The CDR3 has 18 residues. In DNA, the CDR3 is TGTGCCAGCAGCCCATCCAAGACCGGGACAGGGGCCACAGATACGCAGTATTTT. It encodes CASSPSKTGTGATDTQYF.

This clone appeared a few times. The same CDR3 can be traced to other DNA sequences in this sample. The chain employs TRBV6-4 and TRBJ2-1, with 10 nucleotides matching TRBD2. In germline, CDR1 is MRHNA, CDR2 SNTAGT. Trimming removed 6 bases from V and 3 bases from J; junction bases left unmatched: 5. The CDR3 is made up of 15 amino acids. The DNA of the CDR3 is TGTGCCAGCAGCGATTCTAGCGGGAGCTACAATGAGCAGTTCTTC. This sequence encodes CASSDSSGSYNEQFF.

The rearrangement uses TRBV9 and TRBJ2-5; TRBD1 matches at 8 bases. CDR3 length: 15 residues. The trim removed 3 bases at V and 6 bases at J, leaving 10 bases unmatched. Germline-derived CDR1 and CDR2 are SGDLS and YYNGEE. CDR3 amino acids: CASSAAPDRGQTQYF. The DNA for the CDR3 is TGTGCCAGCAGCGCGGCCCCCGACAGGGGACAGACCCAGTACTTC.

This clone was detected only once. The chain links TRBV5-6 to TRBJ1-5; D ambiguous. V gave up 1 base and J gave up 2 bases, with 13 bases separating them. The CDR3 loop spans 16 amino acids. CDR1 is SGHDT, CDR2 YYEEEE, per germline. The CDR3 bases are TGTGCCAGCAGCTTGTTCTCAACGGCCGGCAATCAGCCCCAGCATTTT. Translation gives CASSLFSTAGNQPQHF.

V gene TRBV4-3 combines with J gene TRBJ1-4; 10 positions match TRBD1. Germline V gene data show CDR1 as LGHNA and CDR2 as YSLEER. V lost 1 base to trimming and J lost 3 bases; unmatched junction nucleotides: 11. The CDR3 totals 19 residues. The chain's CDR3 is CASSQVTGTGVGANEKLFF. CDR3 coding DNA: TGCGCCAGCAGCCAAGTAACCGGGACAGGGGTGGGAGCTAATGAAAAACTGTTTTTT.

CDR3 bases: TGTGCCAGTAGTATAGGCACGGGGGCTGTGAACACTGAAGCTTTCTTT. It encodes CASSIGTGAVNTEAFF. The V and J genes are TRBV19 and TRBJ1-1; tentatively, D is TRBD1 (6 bases). Germline values: CDR1 LNHDA, CDR2 SQIVND (reference sequence). Trimming took off 1 base at V and 0 bases at J, with 12 bases between the two ends. The CDR3 spans 16 residues.

This clone was counted once. The chain links TRBV6-5 to TRBJ2-7, with 7 bases that match TRBD1. The trim removed 9 bases at V and 2 bases at J, leaving 7 bases unmatched. The CDR3 covers 13 residues. The germline gives CDR1 MNHEY, CDR2 SVGAGI. The DNA of the CDR3 is TGTGCCAGTCAGGGACAGAACCCCTACGAGCAGTACTTC. This sequence encodes CASQGQNPYEQYF.

The chain links TRBV29-1 to TRBJ2-2; D is uncertain. The CDR3 consists of 13 residues. Deletions cut 4 bases from V and 6 bases from J, with 12 bases between. Germline assignment: CDR1 SQVTM and CDR2 ANQGSEA. In DNA, the CDR3 is TGCAGCGTTGGCACCACTGGATCCGGGGAGCTGTTTTTT. Translation: CSVGTTGSGELFF.

The gene calls are TRBV15 and TRBJ2-7, with D hard to call. Between the trimmed V and J ends, which lost 5 bases and 0 bases, there was a span of 8 bases. Per germline, CDR1 LNHNV and CDR2 YYDKDF (reference sequence). The CDR3 contains 13 residues. The CDR3 region is CATSYTSSYEQYF. In nucleotides, the CDR3 is TGTGCCACCAGCTATACTTCCTCCTACGAGCAGTACTTC.

The gene calls are TRBV11-2 and TRBJ2-2; tentative D call: TRBD2 (6 bases). The CDR3 has 14 residues. From germline, CDR1 is SGHAT and CDR2 FQNNGV. V was pared by 5 bases and J by 2 bases, with 9 bases between. CDR3 sequence: CASSRRGNTGELFF. CDR3 nucleotide sequence: TGTGCCAGCAGCAGGAGGGGTAACACCGGGGAGCTGTTTTTT.

This clone was seen a handful of times. The CDR3 protein is CASKNDHETGELFF. The DNA for the CDR3 is TGTGCCAGCAAAAACGACCACGAAACCGGGGAGCTGTTTTTT. V gene TRBV28 combines with J gene TRBJ2-2, with no clear D. Deletions cut 7 bases from V and 5 bases from J, with 14 bases between. The CDR3 loop spans 14 amino acids. Germline V lookup: CDR1 MDHEN, CDR2 SYDVKM.

This rearrangement joins TRBV9 to TRBJ2-5; possible D gene TRBD2, 6 bases. Germline-derived CDR1 and CDR2 are SGDLS and YYNGEE. Trimming cost V 0 bases and J 4 bases, with 7 bases left between them. The length of the CDR3 is 13 residues. The DNA for the CDR3 is TGTGCCAGCAGCGTAGCGGGAGCAGAGACCCAGTACTTC. As protein: CASSVAGAETQYF. Combining the CDR3 with reference TRBV9 and TRBJ2-5 gives the whole variable domain DSGVTQTPKHLITATGQRVTLRCSPRSGDLSVYWYQQSLDQGLQFLIQYYNGEERAKGNILERFSAQQFPDLHSELNLSSLELGDSALYFCASSVAGAETQYFGPGTRLLVL.

The J gene is TRBJ2-1, the V gene TRBV15; D is undetermined. Germline CDR1 reads LNHNV; CDR2 reads YYDKDF (reference sequence). The CDR3 extends over 11 amino acids. Trimming left V 5 bases short and J 7 bases short, with 6 bases between. The CDR3 region is CATSGENEQFF. The CDR3, as DNA: TGTGCCACCAGCGGCGAAAATGAGCAGTTCTTC.

The chain carries TRBV4-3 and TRBJ2-6; 7 bases map to TRBD1. The V and J ends lost 1 base and 0 bases, in that order; junction bases with no gene match: 0. The CDR3 spans 16 residues. The V gene's germline CDR1 is LGHNA and CDR2 YSLEER. This CDR3 reads CASSQAGGSGANVLTF. CDR3 coding DNA: TGCGCCAGCAGCCAAGCAGGGGGCTCTGGGGCCAACGTCCTGACTTTC.